The 23 T cell receptor beta chains reported below all come from one sample, sequenced in a study of T cell clones after liver transplantation. Sequencing was performed with immunoSEQ multiplex PCR; in TCRdb, only in-frame clones are kept and a portion is missing. The sample lists fewer than 50,000 clones; around 84% were seen once. The sequencing here drew on CD4+ T cells from blood, taken 24 months after liver transplant. All receptors come from a human patient who received a liver transplant. The graft donor may have given rise to some T cells.

The V and J genes are TRBV19 and TRBJ2-3, with D tentatively TRBD1 (5 bases). Trimming removed 5 bases from V and 1 base from J, with 10 bases in between. The CDR3 is made up of 14 amino acids. Per germline, CDR1 LNHDA and CDR2 SQIVND (reference sequence). CDR3 sequence reads: CASSHRSRTDTQYF. The CDR3 DNA is TGTGCCAGTAGTCACAGGTCACGCACAGATACGCAGTATTTT. Looking up the rest from reference TRBV19 and TRBJ2-3 gives the full variable domain: DGGITQSPKYLFRKEGQNVTLSCEQNLNHDAMYWYRQDPGQGLRLIYYSQIVNDFQKGDIAEGYSVSREKKESFPLTVTSAQKNPTAFYLCASSHRSRTDTQYFGPGTRLTVL.

This chain links TRBV21-1 with TRBJ2-7; TRBD1, as called in the table, went unchecked against the DNA. TRBV21-1 is labeled a pseudogene. The CDR3 contains 15 residues. CDR3 residues: CASSPDTHRSYEQYF. DNA for the CDR3: TGTGCCAGCAGCCCGGACACACACCGCTCCTACGAGCAGTACTTC.

This chain uses TRBV2 with TRBJ1-2; 9 bases are a match to TRBD1. The junction had 14 bases not matched to a gene; V was cut back by 6 bases and J by 3 bases. CDR3 length: 17 amino acids. Per the germline V gene, CDR1 is SNHLY and CDR2 is FYNNEI. CDR3 residues: CASSGPPGQGSDYGYTF. The CDR3 DNA follows: TGTGCCAGCAGCGGCCCTCCGGGACAGGGATCGGACTATGGCTACACCTTC.

The sample holds one count of this clone. CDR3 DNA sequence: TGTGCCAGCAGCTTAGAGACAGGGGCTATCTACGAGCAGTACTTC. As protein: CASSLETGAIYEQYF. This chain connects TRBV7-8 to TRBJ2-7; 8 bases agree with TRBD1. Germline CDR1 SGHVS, CDR2 FQNEAQ. CDR3 size: 15 residues. V gave up 1 base and J gave up 3 bases; unmatched junction bases: 5.

This chain uses TRBV12-2 with TRBJ2-1; the table's D call TRBD2 went unverified against the DNA. TRBV12-2 is recorded as a pseudogene. The CDR3 has 16 amino acids. The CDR3 loop is CASRLARRGTYNEQFF. In DNA form, the CDR3 reads TGTGCAAGTCGCTTAGCCCGGCGGGGGACCTACAATGAGCAGTTCTTC.

This clone appeared a single time. The J gene is TRBJ2-7, the V gene TRBV28; D is ambiguous. CDR1 MDHEN and CDR2 SYDVKM come from the germline V gene. V was trimmed by 6 bases and J by 2 bases, leaving 8 bases between them. The CDR3 consists of 12 residues. CDR3 coding DNA: TGTGCCAGCAGGACAAACACCTACGAGCAGTACTTC. Translation gives CASRTNTYEQYF. The variable domain in full, completed from reference TRBV28 and TRBJ2-7, reads DVKVTQSSRYLVKRTGEKVFLECVQDMDHENMFWYRQDPGLGLRLIYFSYDVKMKEKGDIPEGYSVSREKKERFSLILESASTNQTSMYLCASRTNTYEQYFGPGTRLTVT.

The chain uses TRBV29-1 and TRBJ1-2, with a weak D call TRBD1 (5 bases). The CDR3 is 12 residues long. The V gene's germline CDR1 is SQVTM and CDR2 ANQGSEA. V was pared by 4 bases and J by 3 bases, with 9 bases between. CDR3 residues: CSVVWGDYGYTF. The DNA of the CDR3 is TGCAGCGTTGTTTGGGGGGACTATGGCTACACCTTC. Based on the CDR3 plus reference TRBV29-1 and TRBJ1-2, the full variable domain is SAVISQKPSRDICQRGTSLTIQCQVDSQVTMMFWYRQQPGQSLTLIATANQGSEATYESGFVIDKFPISRPNLTFSTLTVSNMSPEDSSIYLCSVVWGDYGYTFGSGTRLTVV.

The chain couples TRBV14 to TRBJ2-1, with D possibly being TRBD2 (7 bases). V dropped 4 bases and J dropped 7 bases, with 14 bases sitting between them. This CDR3 is built from 14 residues. The germline V gene has CDR1 SGHDN and CDR2 FVKESK. CDR3 nucleotides: TGTGCCAGCAGCCTCGGGGGGCGGTGGAATGAGCAGTTCTTC. Translated, it gives CASSLGGRWNEQFF.

The rearrangement joins TRBV29-1 to TRBJ2-1, with D maybe TRBD2 (5 bases). Per germline, CDR1 SQVTM and CDR2 ANQGSEA. Trimming shortened V by 6 bases and J by 9 bases, and 12 bases separated the two germline ends. The CDR3 loop spans 11 amino acids. This chain's CDR3 is CSVGDLGEQFF. Here the CDR3 DNA reads TGCAGCGTGGGAGACCTAGGTGAGCAGTTCTTC.

The chain has TRBV6-5 and TRBJ1-1; the D gene is possibly TRBD1 (5 bases). The CDR3 is 14 amino acids. CDR1 and CDR2 (germline): MNHEY, SVGAGI. With 7 bases removed from V and 3 bases from J, the gap between germline ends came to 15 bases. The CDR3 DNA reads TGTGCCAGCACCCGTGACAGCCTTGACACTGAAGCTTTCTTT. It translates to CASTRDSLDTEAFF.

The chain carries TRBV27 and TRBJ1-2; 7 nucleotides line up with TRBD1. The ends lost 0 bases at V and 4 bases at J; junction bases unmatched: 32. CDR3 length equals 24 residues. Looked up from germline, CDR1 is MNHEY and CDR2 is SMNVEV (reference sequence). The CDR3 spells CASSLSPGGQRGSRGRPFFYGYTF. The CDR3 DNA reads as TGTGCCAGCAGTTTATCCCCCGGAGGACAGAGGGGGAGTAGGGGGCGACCCTTCTTCTATGGCTACACCTTC.

V usage is TRBV5-4 and J usage is TRBJ2-7; 13 bases map to TRBD2. The CDR3 is made up of 14 amino acids. V lost 3 bases to trimming and J lost 5 bases; unmatched junction nucleotides: 2. The germline CDR1 and CDR2 sequences are SGHNT and YYREEE (reference sequence). CDR3 bases: TGTGCCAGCAGCTCAGGACTAGCGGGAGACGAGCAGTACTTC. The encoded protein is CASSSGLAGDEQYF.

This clone came up once. The J gene is TRBJ2-7, the V gene TRBV7-2, with 7 bases fitting TRBD1. This CDR3 is built from 14 residues. Germline values: CDR1 SGHTA, CDR2 FQGNSA. Unmatched junction bases numbered 2, after V lost 1 base and J lost 2 bases. CDR3 sequence: CASSLDGTAYEQYF. In DNA, the CDR3 is TGTGCCAGCAGCTTAGACGGGACAGCCTACGAGCAGTACTTC.

The V and J genes are TRBV2 and TRBJ1-1, with 8 bases matching TRBD1. V lost 6 bases, J lost 6 bases, and 9 bases stayed unmatched. Germline V gives CDR1 SNHLY, CDR2 FYNNEI. This CDR3 spans 14 amino acids. The DNA of the CDR3 is TGTGCCAGCAGACTACAGGGGGGCGGGGCTGAAGCTTTCTTT. Its protein is CASRLQGGGAEAFF. The variable domain in full, completed from reference TRBV2 and TRBJ1-1, reads EPEVTQTPSHQVTQMGQEVILRCVPISNHLYFYWYRQILGQKVEFLVSFYNNEISEKSEIFDDQFSVERPDGSNFTLKIRSTKLEDSAMYFCASRLQGGGAEAFFGQGTRLTVV.

V usage is TRBV7-9 and J usage is TRBJ2-4; perhaps TRBD1 as D (5 bases). CDR3 length: 19 residues. Trimming removed 2 bases at V and 5 bases at J, with 25 bases between. Germline lookup yields CDR1 SEHNR and CDR2 FQNEAQ (reference sequence). The CDR3 loop is CASSLTWTRSDSLQNIQYF. For the CDR3, the DNA is TGTGCCAGCAGCTTAACTTGGACACGGAGTGACTCACTACAAAACATTCAGTACTTC.

The chain couples TRBV7-2 to TRBJ2-7, with D hard to call. V was cut by 4 bases and J by 3 bases, with 7 bases left in between. Germline lookup yields CDR1 SGHTA and CDR2 FQGNSA. The CDR3 runs 12 residues. Written as DNA, the CDR3 is TGTGCCAGCAGCTCAAACAGCTACGAGCAGTACTTC. This translates into CASSSNSYEQYF.

The rearrangement joins TRBV4-2 to TRBJ2-1; possible D gene TRBD1, 6 bases. This CDR3 is 17 amino acids long. Per the germline V gene, CDR1 is LGHNA and CDR2 is YNFKEQ. The germline V and J ends were trimmed by 3 bases and 2 bases, with 17 bases remaining between them. The CDR3 DNA sequence: TGTGCCAGCAGCCACGATCTGGACAGCGTAACCTACAATGAGCAGTTCTTC. Translated: CASSHDLDSVTYNEQFF.

The gene calls are TRBV11-1 and TRBJ2-1; D perhaps matches TRBD2 (5 bases). Germline V gene lookup returns CDR1 SGHAT and CDR2 FQDESV (reference sequence). V lost 5 bases, J lost 8 bases, and 28 bases lay in between. The CDR3 is 18 residues long. The CDR3: CASSERRSPHRTRDEQFF. The CDR3 region has the DNA TGTGCCAGCAGCGAACGAAGATCACCCCACCGGACTCGAGATGAGCAGTTCTTC.

The rearrangement joins TRBV18 to TRBJ1-1; D is perhaps TRBD1 (6 bases). Germline CDR1 and CDR2: KGHSH and LQKENI. The CDR3 totals 15 residues. V was clipped by 3 bases and J by 0 bases, with 11 bases between them. In nucleotides, the CDR3 is TGTGCCAGCTCACCCTTGGACAGCTTGAACACTGAAGCTTTCTTT. This gives the protein CASSPLDSLNTEAFF.

The chain employs TRBV7-8 and TRBJ1-6; no definite D call. CDR3 size: 14 residues. Trimming removed 5 bases from V and 7 bases from J, with 12 bases in between. Germline lookup yields CDR1 SGHVS and CDR2 FQNEAQ. CDR3: CASSIRVGNSPLHF. In nucleotides, the CDR3 is TGTGCCAGCAGCATAAGGGTTGGAAATTCACCCCTCCACTTT.

The chain recombines TRBV7-2 with TRBJ2-1, with no clear D. Germline V gene lookup returns CDR1 SGHTA and CDR2 FQGNSA. Trimming pared 5 bases from V and 12 bases from J, leaving 14 bases between. The CDR3 runs 12 residues. The CDR3 sequence is CASSQRPRGQFF. In DNA form, the CDR3 reads TGTGCCAGCAGCCAGAGACCCCGCGGGCAGTTCTTC.

The chain uses TRBV2 and TRBJ2-5, with 8 bases identical to TRBD2. This CDR3 region has 15 residues. Germline CDR1 SNHLY, CDR2 FYNNEI. V lost 5 bases, J lost 5 bases, and 10 bases stayed unmatched. In DNA form, the CDR3 reads TGTGCCAGCAGTCCCGGCGGGGGGACAAGGGAGACCCAGTACTTC. This translates into CASSPGGGTRETQYF.

The chain joins TRBV4-3 to TRBJ2-7; no reliable D call. V was clipped by 1 base and J by 6 bases, with 7 bases between them. The CDR3 length is 12 residues. Germline V gives CDR1 LGHNA, CDR2 YSLEER. This CDR3 reads CASSQGAGEQYF. The DNA of the CDR3 is TGCGCCAGCAGCCAAGGGGCAGGCGAGCAGTACTTC.